This entry lists 22 T cell receptor beta chains sequenced from one sample in a study of beta chain features in type 1 diabetes. Investigators reverse transcribed all isolated RNA, so they sequenced expressed TCRB transcripts. Profiled with immunoSEQ multiplex PCR; TCRdb holds only in-frame clones, not every one. This sample yields under 150,000 clones, of which around 50% are seen a single time; 0.35% to 0.45% belongs to the top ten. Sequencing was done on a sample of Tregs from blood. These receptors all stem from a man younger than 35 in good health.

The table lists this clone with a few counts. The chain uses TRBV25-1 and TRBJ2-7; 9 bases are a match to TRBD1. The CDR3 runs to 12 residues. CDR1 and CDR2 (germline): MGHDK, SYGVNS. V lost 5 bases, J lost 11 bases, and 7 bases stayed unmatched. Here the CDR3 DNA reads TGTGCCAGCAGTATTACAGGGGGCTTGGAGTACTTC. It yields the protein CASSITGGLEYF.

This clone was seen only a few times. The gene calls are TRBV7-2 and TRBJ2-7, with 8 positions matching TRBD1. The ends lost 5 bases at V and 1 base at J; junction bases unmatched: 4. The CDR3 is made up of 14 amino acids. The germline gives CDR1 SGHTA, CDR2 FQGNSA. In DNA form, the CDR3 reads TGTGCCAGCAGCCCTAGGGACAGGTCCTACGAGCAGTACTTC. Translation: CASSPRDRSYEQYF.

This chain links TRBV5-4 with TRBJ2-5; TRBD2 is a possible D gene (5 bases). V was cut by 4 bases and J by 2 bases, with 15 bases left in between. Germline loops: CDR1 SGHNT, CDR2 YYREEE (reference sequence). The CDR3 is 15 residues long. Here the CDR3 reads CASSPRGRGQETQYF. For the CDR3, the DNA is TGTGCCAGCAGCCCACGGGGTCGGGGTCAAGAGACCCAGTACTTC.

The rearrangement uses TRBV28 and TRBJ1-2; no definite D call. The CDR3 covers 14 residues. The germline V gene encodes CDR1 MDHEN and CDR2 SYDVKM. V was trimmed by 3 bases and J by 7 bases, leaving 15 bases between them. As DNA, the CDR3 is TGTGCCAGCAGTTTGCCAGCCTCACGAGGTGGCTACACCTTC. This codes for CASSLPASRGGYTF.

This clone was observed a handful of times. The rearrangement uses TRBV7-8 and TRBJ2-7; perhaps TRBD1 as D (5 bases). This CDR3 region has 17 residues. The V gene's germline CDR1 is SGHVS and CDR2 FQNEAQ. Trimming removed 5 bases at V and 0 bases at J, with 20 bases between. DNA for the CDR3: TGTGCCAGCAGCAAAGATCAGGGTCGCCACCACTCCTACGAGCAGTACTTC. Translation gives CASSKDQGRHHSYEQYF.

The chain joins TRBV30 to TRBJ1-1; possibly TRBD1 for D (6 bases). Germline values: CDR1 GTSNPN, CDR2 SVGIG (reference sequence). The V gene lost 4 bases and the J gene lost 10 bases, with 19 bases spanning the gap. This CDR3 comprises 13 residues. CDR3 residues: CAWTPTGLLRAFF. In DNA form, the CDR3 reads TGTGCCTGGACCCCGACAGGACTTCTGAGAGCTTTCTTT.

In this sample, this clone turned up a few times. The rearrangement uses TRBV30 and TRBJ2-7; 7 bases align to TRBD2. The CDR3 consists of 11 residues. The germline V gene encodes CDR1 GTSNPN and CDR2 SVGIG (reference sequence). The V gene end was trimmed by 6 bases and the J gene end by 5 bases; junction bases not matched to a gene: 4. The CDR3 sequence: CACSAGDEQYF. The CDR3 bases are TGTGCCTGTTCCGCGGGGGACGAGCAGTACTTC.

This clone has only one observation. V and J are TRBV18 and TRBJ1-1; 8 nucleotides align to TRBD1. Trimming took 4 bases from V and 5 from J; bases not matched to a gene: 12. From germline, CDR1 is KGHSH and CDR2 LQKENI. CDR3 length: 16 amino acids. CDR3: CASSRKTGGGRTEAFF. CDR3 coding DNA: TGTGCCAGCTCACGGAAAACAGGGGGAGGGAGGACTGAAGCTTTCTTT.

Only one count was recorded for this clone. The chain combines TRBV7-2 with TRBJ2-7; 7 bases match TRBD2. Germline lookup yields CDR1 SGHTA and CDR2 FQGNSA. This CDR3 contains 14 residues. The ends lost 5 bases at V and 4 bases at J; junction bases unmatched: 8. CDR3 loop: CASSRSAGAYEQYF. The CDR3 DNA reads as TGTGCCAGCAGCCGCAGCGCGGGAGCTTACGAGCAGTACTTC.

This chain links TRBV4-3 with TRBJ2-5; either TRBD1 or TRBD2 may fit D (5 bases each). The assigned J gene may be wrong: the sequence end matches TRBJ2-7 better. The CDR3 extends over 17 amino acids. Germline lookup yields CDR1 LGHNA and CDR2 YSLEER. The CDR3 spells CASSQRRTGTWRDEQYF. CDR3 DNA sequence: TGCGCCAGCAGCCAACGGAGGACGGGGACCTGGCGGGACGAGCAGTACTTC.

In this sample, this clone turned up once. The V and J genes are TRBV13 and TRBJ2-7; D is uncertain. Trimming took off 5 bases at V and 2 bases at J, with 13 bases between the two ends. This CDR3 region has 14 residues. Per the germline V gene, CDR1 is PRHDT and CDR2 is FYEKMQ (reference sequence). Written as DNA, the CDR3 is TGTGCCAGCAGCAGTCATTGGCCCCCCTACGAGCAGTACTTC. Residues: CASSSHWPPYEQYF.

This chain links TRBV4-3 with TRBJ2-1; 11 bases fit TRBD2. With 6 bases clipped from V and 5 bases from J, the junction kept 9 bases outside the gene matches. The CDR3 sequence is 16 residues long. Germline assignment: CDR1 LGHNA and CDR2 YSLEER. The DNA for the CDR3 is TGCGCCAGCAGTCTTTCGGGGACTAGCGGAAACAATGAGCAGTTCTTC. Its protein product is CASSLSGTSGNNEQFF.

The chain couples TRBV2 to TRBJ2-2; the match to TRBD2 covers 11 bases. The trim removed 5 bases at V and 6 bases at J, leaving 11 bases unmatched. The CDR3 spans 17 residues. Germline CDR1 and CDR2: SNHLY and FYNNEI. CDR3 residues: CASSLPTSGGFPGELFF. The CDR3 DNA sequence: TGTGCCAGCAGTCTCCCAACTAGCGGGGGTTTTCCCGGGGAGCTGTTTTTT.

The CDR3 DNA reads TGTGCCAGCAGCATAGCGGGAGGGTCCTACGAGCAGTACTTC. Translated, it gives CASSIAGGSYEQYF. The chain uses TRBV6-6 and TRBJ2-7, with 11 bases matching TRBD2. The J segment lost 1 base and the V segment lost 6 bases, leaving 2 bases of the junction unmatched. The CDR3 sequence is 14 residues long. CDR1 MNHNY and CDR2 SVGAGI come from the germline V gene (reference sequence).

The J gene is TRBJ2-3, the V gene TRBV7-3; D unresolved. The CDR3 is 13 amino acids. Germline CDR1 SGHTA, CDR2 FQGTGA. V was pared by 5 bases and J by 7 bases, with 13 bases between. This CDR3 is CASSPPQENTQYF. The CDR3 nucleotides are TGTGCCAGCAGCCCCCCCCAGGAAAATACGCAGTATTTT. Complete variable domain (other parts from reference TRBV7-3 and TRBJ2-3): GAGVSQTPSNKVTEKGKYVELRCDPISGHTALYWYRQSLGQGPEFLIYFQGTGAADDSGLPNDRFFAVRPEGSVSTLKIQRTERGDSAVYLCASSPPQENTQYFGPGTRLTVL.

A few counts support this clone. Here the CDR3 reads CASSRQGAANTEAFF. The CDR3 DNA sequence: TGCGCCAGCAGCCGGCAGGGGGCGGCGAACACTGAAGCTTTCTTT. The chain combines TRBV5-1 with TRBJ1-1; TRBD1 matches at 8 bases. Germline loops: CDR1 SGHRS, CDR2 YFSETQ. The CDR3 spans 15 residues. Trimming took 4 bases from V and 1 from J; bases not matched to a gene: 6.

The J gene is TRBJ1-1, the V gene TRBV6-1; weak D call: TRBD1 (6 bases). The length of the CDR3 is 13 residues. Trimming took off 6 bases at V and 0 bases at J, with 8 bases between the two ends. The germline gives CDR1 MNHNS, CDR2 SASEGT. The CDR3 is CASSGQMNTEAFF. The CDR3 coding sequence is TGTGCCAGCAGCGGACAGATGAACACTGAAGCTTTCTTT.

With respect to this clone: Without the conserved terminal phenylalanine or tryptophan, this CDR3 likely stems from a read error. This sequence joins TRBV7-3 and TRBJ2-3; 8 nucleotides agree with TRBD2. The germline gives CDR1 SGHTA, CDR2 FQGTGA. With 1 base clipped from V and 6 bases from J, the junction kept 6 bases outside the gene matches. The CDR3 is 15 amino acids. The CDR3 DNA is TGTGCCAGCAGCTTAAACGGGAGGGCCCTCGATACGCAGTATCTT. As protein: CASSLNGRALDTQYL.

This clone came up once. V is TRBV4-3 and J is TRBJ2-7; D might be TRBD1 (6 bases). V gave up 0 bases and J gave up 3 bases, with 24 bases separating them. Germline assignment: CDR1 LGHNA and CDR2 YSLEER. This CDR3 spans 19 amino acids. CDR3 in amino acids: CASSQDRIWPVAGDYEQYF. CDR3 DNA sequence: TGCGCCAGCAGCCAAGATAGGATTTGGCCCGTCGCAGGGGACTACGAGCAGTACTTC.

The chain employs TRBV28 and TRBJ2-7; 11 bases agree with TRBD1. CDR1 MDHEN and CDR2 SYDVKM come from the germline V gene. V lost 5 bases to trimming and J lost 9 bases; unmatched junction nucleotides: 12. This CDR3 is 15 amino acids long. CDR3 bases: TGTGCCAGCAGTCCCTTGTCTGGACAGGGGGCTTTGCAGTACTTC. It specifies CASSPLSGQGALQYF.

The chain couples TRBV28 to TRBJ2-7; 9 nucleotides align to TRBD2. Germline assignment: CDR1 MDHEN and CDR2 SYDVKM. With V trimmed by 3 bases and J by 0 bases, 18 bases remained unmatched. The CDR3 length is 20 residues. Here the CDR3 DNA reads TGTGCCAGCAGTTTCCGGGCCGCGGGAGGGATAGGAAGGGGCTCCTACGAGCAGTACTTC. It encodes CASSFRAAGGIGRGSYEQYF. Full variable domain (outside the CDR3, taken from reference TRBV28 and TRBJ2-7): DVKVTQSSRYLVKRTGEKVFLECVQDMDHENMFWYRQDPGLGLRLIYFSYDVKMKEKGDIPEGYSVSREKKERFSLILESASTNQTSMYLCASSFRAAGGIGRGSYEQYFGPGTRLTVT.

This chain's CDR3 is CASRLAGCKMNTEAFF. The CDR3 nucleotides are TGTGCAAGTCGCTTAGCGGGCTGTAAAATGAACACTGAAGCTTTCTTT. This chain joins TRBV12-2 and TRBJ1-1; the DNA was not compared with TRBD1, the D call given in the table. TRBV12-2 counts as a pseudogene. The CDR3 is made up of 16 amino acids.